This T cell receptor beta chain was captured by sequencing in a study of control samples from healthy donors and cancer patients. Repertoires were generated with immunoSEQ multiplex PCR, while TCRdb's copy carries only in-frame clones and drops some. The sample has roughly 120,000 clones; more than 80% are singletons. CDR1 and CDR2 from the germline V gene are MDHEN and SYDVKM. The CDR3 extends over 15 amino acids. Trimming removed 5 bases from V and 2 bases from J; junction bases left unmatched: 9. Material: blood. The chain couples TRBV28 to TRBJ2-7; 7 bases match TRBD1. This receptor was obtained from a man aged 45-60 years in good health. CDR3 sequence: CASSRTGTEAYEQYF. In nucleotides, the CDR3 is TGTGCCAGCAGTCGTACCGGGACAGAAGCCTACGAGCAGTACTTC. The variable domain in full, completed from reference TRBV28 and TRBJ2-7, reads DVKVTQSSRYLVKRTGEKVFLECVQDMDHENMFWYRQDPGLGLRLIYFSYDVKMKEKGDIPEGYSVSREKKERFSLILESASTNQTSMYLCASSRTGTEAYEQYFGPGTRLTVT.